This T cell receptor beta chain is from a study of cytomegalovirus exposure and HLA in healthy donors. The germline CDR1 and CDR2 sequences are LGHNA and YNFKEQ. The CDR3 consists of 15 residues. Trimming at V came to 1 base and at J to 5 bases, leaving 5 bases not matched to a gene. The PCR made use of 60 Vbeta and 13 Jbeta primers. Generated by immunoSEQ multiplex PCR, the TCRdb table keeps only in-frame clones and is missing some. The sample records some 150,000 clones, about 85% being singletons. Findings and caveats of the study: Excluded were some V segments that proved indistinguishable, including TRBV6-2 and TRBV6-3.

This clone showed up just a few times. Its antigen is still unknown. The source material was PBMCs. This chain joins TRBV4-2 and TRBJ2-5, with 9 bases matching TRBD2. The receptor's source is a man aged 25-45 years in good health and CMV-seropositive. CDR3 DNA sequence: TGTGCCAGCAGCCAAGGCGGGGGGGGAGGGGAGACCCAGTACTTC. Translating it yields CASSQGGGGGETQYF.